This TCR beta chain originates from a study of glioma-infiltrating T cells. Notes on the study in general: Tissue and blood shared very few CDR3 sequences. Above-expected tissue-blood divergence occurred in all gliomas, most in low-grade ones.

Using RNA template, CDR3s of TCR alpha and beta were amplified with iRepertoire arm-PCR. Tissue mRNA or PBMC total RNA, about 85-400 ng, went into one-step reverse transcription and amplification. TCRdb re-analysed the multiplex PCR reads in MiXCR, keeping a single row per CDR3 protein. The repertoire holds some 99,000 distinct CDR3 sequences, with less than 30% as singletons. The V end lost 0 bases, the J end lost 7 bases, and 18 bases lay between the germline ends. The CDR3 covers 16 residues. In germline, CDR1 is SNHLY, CDR2 FYNNEI. Many counts were recorded for this clonotype. Its antigen is undetermined.

This chain joins TRBV2 and TRBJ1-2, with a tentative D call TRBD1 (5 bases). Material for sequencing was glioma tissue, nonneoplastic brain tissue, or PBMCs (not recorded which). The source is a human donor with low-grade glioma or glioblastoma, undergoing nonglioma brain surgery, or in good health (not recorded which). The chain's CDR3 is CASSEARRQRNLGYTF. The CDR3 bases are TGTGCCAGCAGTGAAGCTCGGAGACAGAGAAATCTTGGCTACACCTTC.